These 14 T cell receptor beta chains originate from one sample sequenced in a study of blood T cells in healthy people across ages. A J-beta primer mix and a sample-barcoded 5' primer were used in a second PCR of roughly 6 to 12 cycles. One entry per CDR3 protein, called by TCRdb with MiXCR from the 5' RACE reads. The sample gives 800,000 to 950,000 distinct CDR3 sequences, 25% to 35% of which show up once; 10% to 13% is in the top ten. The sample also formed part of further work on T cells of mothers and their children.

Sequenced: blood. These receptors came from a woman aged 35 to 49 in good health.

Regarding this clonotype: With a much larger clone just one base away, this may be a read error. The rearrangement links TRBV10-3 to TRBJ2-1, with D unclear. The CDR3 is made up of 13 amino acids. CDR1 ENHRY and CDR2 SYGVKD come from the germline V gene. Trimming took off 10 bases at V and 10 bases at J, with 20 bases between the two ends. The CDR3 DNA reads TGTGCCACCCGAAACCCTCATCCCTACGAGCAGTTCTTC. Translating gives CATRNPHPYEQFF.

The table lists this clonotype with many counts. The chain is built from TRBV20-1 and TRBJ1-6; no reliable D call. Deletions cut 0 bases from V and 0 bases from J, with 12 bases between. The CDR3 has 17 residues. The germline V gene has CDR1 DFQATT and CDR2 SNEGSKA (reference sequence). The CDR3 region is CSARDGTESSYNSPLHF. Written as DNA, the CDR3 is TGCAGTGCTAGAGATGGTACCGAGAGCTCCTATAATTCACCCCTCCACTTT.

Only one count was recorded for this clonotype. This chain joins TRBV19 and TRBJ2-2, with a tentative D call TRBD1 (6 bases). This CDR3 spans 18 amino acids. Germline loops: CDR1 LNHDA, CDR2 SQIVND (reference sequence). V was shortened by 3 bases and J by 0 bases, with 17 bases between the two germline ends. CDR3 in DNA: TGTGCCAGTAGTATGAGGACAGAGTATTCCCCGAACACCGGGGAGCTGTTTTTT. The encoded protein is CASSMRTEYSPNTGELFF.

This clonotype showed up many times. The rearrangement uses TRBV20-1 and TRBJ1-1, with 8 bases identical to TRBD1. The CDR3 is 14 amino acids. The V gene end was trimmed by 6 bases and the J gene end by 3 bases; junction bases not matched to a gene: 9. Germline CDR1 and CDR2: DFQATT and SNEGSKA (reference sequence). The CDR3 nucleotides are TGCAGTGCCCCGGGACAGGTAGATTACACTGAAGCTTTCTTT. Translated: CSAPGQVDYTEAFF.

To note about this clonotype: A much larger clone differs from this one at a single base, so this may be a read error. The J gene is TRBJ2-1, the V gene TRBV20-1; unclear D gene. CDR1 and CDR2 from the germline V gene are DFQATT and SNEGSKA (reference sequence). V was trimmed by 0 bases and J by 7 bases, leaving 16 bases between them. The CDR3 consists of 15 residues. The chain's CDR3 is CSAREKVGRPNEQFF. CDR3 bases: TGCAGTGCTAGAGAGAAGGTGGGCAGGCCGAATGAGCAGTTCTTC.

The genes are TRBV6-4 and TRBJ1-2; the match to TRBD1 covers 12 bases. V lost 3 bases and J lost 3; bases outside the gene matches: 2. Germline CDR1 is MRHNA and CDR2 is SNTAGT. The CDR3 is made up of 15 amino acids. The CDR3: CASSDGTGGHYGYTF. In DNA form, the CDR3 reads TGTGCCAGCAGTGATGGGACAGGGGGCCACTATGGCTACACCTTC.

This clonotype was seen only a few times. CDR3 amino acids: CASTDGRPPYNEQFF. CDR3 in DNA: TGTGCCAGCACCGACGGGAGGCCTCCCTACAATGAGCAGTTCTTC. The chain employs TRBV6-6 and TRBJ2-1, with 7 bases that match TRBD2. Looked up from germline, CDR1 is MNHNY and CDR2 is SVGAGI (reference sequence). J lost 2 bases, V lost 7 bases, and 8 bases had no gene match. The length of the CDR3 is 15 residues.

This clonotype was observed a handful of times. The V gene is TRBV28, the J gene TRBJ2-7; 12 bases are shared with TRBD1. V was pared by 1 base and J by 9 bases, with 7 bases of the junction left unmatched. Germline lookup yields CDR1 MDHEN and CDR2 SYDVKM. CDR3 length: 15 residues. As DNA, the CDR3 is TGTGCCAGCAGTTTATCCGGGACAGGGGGCGCCGGGCAGTACTTC. Residues: CASSLSGTGGAGQYF.

With regard to this clonotype: One end of the junction varies from germline; a read error may be responsible. The chain links TRBV7-7 to TRBJ2-1; 10 nucleotides line up with TRBD2. The germline V gene has CDR1 SSHAT and CDR2 FNYEAQ (reference sequence). The CDR3 runs to 16 residues. The CDR3 DNA reads as TGTGCTAGCAGCCAAGAGAGGACTAGCGGATACGATGAGCAGTTCTTC. Its translation: CASSQERTSGYDEQFF.

The genes are TRBV20-1 and TRBJ1-6, with 10 positions matching TRBD1. This CDR3 has 15 amino acids. V shed 5 bases, J shed 9 bases, and the junction held 10 bases outside the gene matches. In germline, CDR1 is DFQATT, CDR2 SNEGSKA (reference sequence). This chain's CDR3 is CSAGVPGQGFSPLHF. DNA of the CDR3: TGCAGTGCTGGCGTCCCGGGACAGGGGTTTTCACCCCTCCACTTT.

This clonotype was observed a few times. A read error may produce the germline difference seen at one junction end. V gene TRBV28 combines with J gene TRBJ1-2, with 8 bases lining up with TRBD1. Germline V gene lookup returns CDR1 MDHEN and CDR2 SYDVKM. The CDR3 contains 16 residues. Here the CDR3 DNA reads TGTGCCAGCAGTTTATTGGCAGGGGGCATTTCCTATGACTACACCTTC. It codes for CASSLLAGGISYDYTF.

This chain joins TRBV7-2 and TRBJ1-5, with TRBD1 matching over 7 bases. CDR1 SGHTA and CDR2 FQGNSA come from the germline V gene. The CDR3 totals 15 residues. Trimming removed 5 bases from V and 0 bases from J; junction bases left unmatched: 4. The CDR3 DNA follows: TGTGCCAGCAGCCAGGGACAGCGTAGCAATCAGCCCCAGCATTTT. It yields the protein CASSQGQRSNQPQHF.

This sequence joins TRBV12-3 or TRBV12-4 and TRBJ1-2; D unclear. V gave up 7 bases and J gave up 2 bases, with 14 bases separating them. CDR3 length: 14 residues. The CDR3 DNA reads TGTGCCAGCACTTGGGTGGCCCGAAACTATGGCTACACCTTC. This codes for CASTWVARNYGYTF.

The V and J genes are TRBV12-3 or TRBV12-4 and TRBJ2-3; D perhaps matches TRBD1 (5 bases). V lost 8 bases and J 10 bases, leaving 16 bases between the germline ends. The CDR3 length is 12 residues. The CDR3 DNA is TGTGCCAGCCAAACGCAAGGGGTAGCGCAGTATTTT. Protein product: CASQTQGVAQYF.